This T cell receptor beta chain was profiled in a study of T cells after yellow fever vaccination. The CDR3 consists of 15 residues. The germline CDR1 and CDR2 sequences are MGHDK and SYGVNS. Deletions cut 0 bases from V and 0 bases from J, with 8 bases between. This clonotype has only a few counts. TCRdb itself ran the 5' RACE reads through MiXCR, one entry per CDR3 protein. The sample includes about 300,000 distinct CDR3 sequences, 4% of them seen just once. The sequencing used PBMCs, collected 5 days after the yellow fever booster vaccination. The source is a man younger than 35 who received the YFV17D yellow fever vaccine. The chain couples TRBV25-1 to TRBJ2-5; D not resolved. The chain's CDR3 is CASSEYGQNQETQYF. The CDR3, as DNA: TGTGCCAGCAGTGAATATGGTCAGAACCAAGAGACCCAGTACTTC.